The next 30 T cell receptor beta chains were all read from a single sample in a study of shared clonotypes between healthy human individuals. TCRdb's table, derived via immunoSEQ multiplex PCR, lists solely in-frame clones and lacks some. This repertoire shows over 400,000 clones, about 85% found once; its top ten account for more than 9.5%. The sample taken for sequencing was PBMCs. Source of these receptors: a woman between 35 and 50 years old in good health. Some clones in this sample may be carry-over from other donors' samples.

Note on this clone: In the same sample, other DNA sequences code for this CDR3. This rearrangement joins TRBV5-1 to TRBJ1-1; D is undetermined. Between the trimmed V and J ends, which lost 2 bases and 4 bases, there was a span of 9 bases. CDR3 length equals 13 residues. Germline V gives CDR1 SGHRS, CDR2 YFSETQ. CDR3 residues: CASSFGGGTEAFF. The CDR3 nucleotides read TGCGCCAGCAGCTTTGGTGGCGGCACTGAAGCTTTCTTT.

In this sample, this clone turned up a few times. The chain carries TRBV5-1 and TRBJ2-7; tentative D call: TRBD2 (5 bases). CDR1 and CDR2 from the germline V gene are SGHRS and YFSETQ. The CDR3 consists of 15 residues. The V and J ends lost 1 base and 4 bases respectively, with 15 bases between them. The CDR3 DNA reads as TGCGCCAGCAGCTTGTATGTGGGAGAGGGATACGAGCAGTACTTC. Its translation is CASSLYVGEGYEQYF. Full variable domain (remainder filled in from reference TRBV5-1 and TRBJ2-7): KAGVTQTPRYLIKTRGQQVTLSCSPISGHRSVSWYQQTPGQGLQFLFEYFSETQRNKGNFPGRFSGRQFSNSRSEMNVSTLELGDSALYLCASSLYVGEGYEQYFGPGTRLTVT.

The chain joins TRBV7-6 to TRBJ2-7, with D possibly being TRBD1 (6 bases). Trimming took off 3 bases at V and 4 bases at J, with 19 bases between the two ends. This CDR3 spans 16 amino acids. The germline gives CDR1 SGHVS, CDR2 FNYEAQ. The CDR3 here is CASSLGRRGVGYEQYF. The DNA of the CDR3 is TGTGCCAGCAGCTTGGGGCGCAGGGGTGTTGGTTACGAGCAGTACTTC.

With respect to this clone: This is likely an artifact of a read error, given a far larger clone one base away. V is TRBV18 and J is TRBJ2-1; TRBD2 is a possible D gene (6 bases). The CDR3 totals 16 residues. Looked up from germline, CDR1 is KGHSH and CDR2 is LQKENI. CDR3 region: CASRIGGAESYNELFF. DNA of the CDR3: TGTGCCAGCCGGATCGGGGGAGCGGAATCCTACAATGAGCTGTTCTTC.

This clone occurred many times. Other DNA sequences in this sample translate to the same CDR3. The chain has TRBV5-4 and TRBJ1-2, with 9 bases matching TRBD1. Germline-derived CDR1 and CDR2 are SGHNT and YYREEE (reference sequence). V was pared by 7 bases and J by 6 bases, with 7 bases of the junction left unmatched. The CDR3 is made up of 13 amino acids. CDR3 sequence reads: CASRDRVVHGYTF. The CDR3 region has the DNA TGTGCCAGCCGGGACAGGGTGGTGCATGGCTACACCTTC.

Notes on this clone: One end of the junction fails to match germline, which may point to a read error. Other DNA sequences within the sample encode an identical CDR3. V gene TRBV2 combines with J gene TRBJ2-7, with a weak D call TRBD2 (5 bases). This CDR3 has 12 residues. Germline values: CDR1 SNHLY, CDR2 FYNNEI. CDR3 region: CASSPLVHEQYF. As DNA, the CDR3 is TGTGCTAGCAGTCCACTAGTCCACGAGCAGTACTTC.

Of note for this clone: The junction departs from the called germline gene at one end, perhaps through a read error. The chain uses TRBV5-4 and TRBJ2-1, with 10 bases lining up with TRBD1. Germline assignment: CDR1 SGHNT and CDR2 YYREEE (reference sequence). The CDR3 extends over 14 amino acids. The CDR3 DNA reads as TGTGCCAGCAGTTTGGGGACAGGGGACAATGAGCAGTTCTTC. Encoded protein: CASSLGTGDNEQFF.

The chain recombines TRBV5-6 with TRBJ1-1; the D gene is possibly TRBD1 (6 bases). The V gene lost 3 bases and the J gene lost 6 bases, with 15 bases spanning the gap. This CDR3 region has 14 residues. From germline, CDR1 is SGHDT and CDR2 YYEEEE. CDR3 in DNA: TGTGCCAGCAGCTCTACACAGGGCTTGGCTGAAGCTTTCTTT. This sequence encodes CASSSTQGLAEAFF.

The CDR3 reads CAWTGQQNSPLHF. The CDR3 nucleotides read TGTGCCTGGACCGGGCAGCAAAATTCACCCCTCCACTTT. V and J are TRBV30 and TRBJ1-6; no reliable D call. With 4 bases removed from V and 7 bases from J, the gap between germline ends came to 11 bases. The CDR3 is 13 amino acids. CDR1 is GTSNPN and CDR2 is SVGIG in the germline V gene (reference sequence).

This rearrangement joins TRBV6-6 to TRBJ2-7, with 7 bases lining up with TRBD1. The CDR3 spans 14 residues. Germline CDR1 is MNHNY and CDR2 is SVGAGI (reference sequence). Unmatched junction bases numbered 7, after V lost 6 bases and J lost 2 bases. The CDR3: CASRSGQITYEQYF. CDR3 DNA: TGTGCCAGCAGGTCGGGACAGATTACCTACGAGCAGTACTTC.

The rearrangement joins TRBV6-1 to TRBJ2-5; the match to TRBD1 covers 12 bases. Trimming removed 0 bases from V and 5 bases from J; junction bases left unmatched: 4. Germline loops: CDR1 MNHNS, CDR2 SASEGT. The CDR3 is made up of 16 amino acids. CDR3 amino acids: CASSEAGTGGEETQYF. DNA of the CDR3: TGTGCCAGCAGTGAAGCCGGGACAGGGGGCGAGGAGACCCAGTACTTC.

This clone was counted many times. The sample has other DNA sequences that encode this CDR3 too. V and J are TRBV5-5 and TRBJ2-7; D is undetermined. The germline gives CDR1 SGHKS, CDR2 YYEKEE (reference sequence). Trimming shortened V by 4 bases and J by 5 bases, and 13 bases separated the two germline ends. This CDR3 has 13 amino acids. The CDR3 sequence: CASSAGRSDEQYF. Here the CDR3 DNA reads TGTGCCAGCAGCGCTGGACGGTCCGACGAGCAGTACTTC.

This clone was counted once. This chain joins TRBV10-2 and TRBJ2-7; 8 bases agree with TRBD1. The V gene's germline CDR1 is WSHSY and CDR2 SAAADI. The CDR3 runs 15 residues. J was trimmed by 0 bases and V by 3 bases; bases with no gene match: 4. CDR3 protein: CASSDEGTGSYEQYF. DNA for the CDR3: TGCGCCAGCAGTGATGAGGGGACAGGCTCCTACGAGCAGTACTTC.

This clone was recorded only once. The same CDR3 is also encoded by other DNA sequences in this sample. The chain couples TRBV7-9 to TRBJ1-1; 7 bases line up with TRBD1. J lost 4 bases, V lost 2 bases, and 1 base had no gene match. This CDR3 contains 13 residues. Germline CDR1 is SEHNR and CDR2 is FQNEAQ (reference sequence). The CDR3 reads CASSLSGGTEAFF. The CDR3 bases are TGTGCCAGCAGCTTATCAGGGGGCACTGAAGCTTTCTTT.

On this clone itself: This sequence is one base from a far larger clone and is likely a read error. The chain carries TRBV28 and TRBJ1-2; weak D call: TRBD1 (5 bases). The CDR3 has 14 amino acids. The germline V gene has CDR1 MDHEN and CDR2 SYDVKM. DNA for the CDR3: TGTGCCAGCAGTGGCCCCGGGACGGCCCCGAGCTACATCTTC. Protein product: CASSGPGTAPSYIF.

The rearrangement uses TRBV11-2 and TRBJ2-5, with D perhaps given as TRBD1 or TRBD2 (5 bases each). CDR1 and CDR2 from the germline V gene are SGHAT and FQNNGV. The V end lost 1 base, the J end lost 5 bases, and 14 bases lay between the germline ends. The CDR3 totals 15 residues. The CDR3 reads CASSLGGTGQETQYF. The CDR3 bases are TGTGCCAGCAGCTTAGGTGGGACCGGGCAGGAGACCCAGTACTTC.

The chain is built from TRBV10-3 and TRBJ2-7; TRBD2 matches 8 bases. V gave up 10 bases and J gave up 2 bases; unmatched junction bases: 10. Germline assignment: CDR1 ENHRY and CDR2 SYGVKD. The CDR3 runs 14 residues. The chain's CDR3 is CATGREGGAYEQYF. CDR3 coding DNA: TGTGCCACCGGCCGGGAGGGGGGAGCCTACGAGCAGTACTTC.

The V gene is TRBV10-3, the J gene TRBJ2-7; 13 bases are shared with TRBD2. There are 16 residues in the CDR3. Germline CDR1 ENHRY, CDR2 SYGVKD. The J segment lost 2 bases and the V segment lost 6 bases, leaving 7 bases of the junction unmatched. This CDR3 is CAIRAGLAGATYEQYF. CDR3 DNA sequence: TGTGCCATCAGGGCTGGACTAGCGGGAGCCACCTACGAGCAGTACTTC.

Note on this clone: A far larger clone is one nucleotide away, so this likely arose from a read error. The V call is TRBV19, the J call TRBJ2-5; D is possibly TRBD1 (7 bases). This CDR3 is 15 amino acids long. Germline V lookup: CDR1 LNHDA, CDR2 SQIVND (reference sequence). Trimming pared 2 bases from V and 2 bases from J, leaving 12 bases between. The CDR3 DNA follows: TGTGCCAGTAGTATAAACGGGGGACAGCAAGAGACCCAGTACTTC. Translation gives CASSINGGQQETQYF.

The V and J genes are TRBV7-3 and TRBJ2-3; D may be TRBD1 or TRBD2 (5 bases each). Trimming took 2 bases from V and 1 from J, leaving 13 bases between them. CDR3 length equals 16 residues. Germline assignment: CDR1 SGHTA and CDR2 FQGTGA. The CDR3 sequence: CASSLGGAGGTDTQYF. DNA for the CDR3: TGTGCCAGCAGCTTAGGGGGAGCCGGGGGCACAGATACGCAGTATTTT.

This clone is a singleton in its sample. In nucleotides, the CDR3 is TGTGCCATCAGTGTGTCGACAGGTTCTGAAGCTTTCTTT. Its translation: CAISVSTGSEAFF. The chain joins TRBV10-3 to TRBJ1-1; maybe TRBD1 (6 bases). Trimming took off 4 bases at V and 6 bases at J, with 12 bases between the two ends. Per the germline V gene, CDR1 is ENHRY and CDR2 is SYGVKD. The length of the CDR3 is 13 residues.

The gene calls are TRBV4-1 and TRBJ2-7; 7 positions match TRBD1. The V gene's germline CDR1 is MGHRA and CDR2 YSYEKL. The CDR3 loop spans 17 amino acids. The V and J ends lost 2 bases and 3 bases, in that order; junction bases with no gene match: 13. CDR3 bases: TGCGCCAGCAGCCAACCGGCGAGGGGGACAGCCTACTACGAGCAGTACTTC. Translated: CASSQPARGTAYYEQYF.

This chain links TRBV19 with TRBJ2-3; the match to TRBD1 covers 9 bases. After removal of 3 bases from V and 4 bases from J, the junction contained 5 bases not matched to a gene. From germline, CDR1 is LNHDA and CDR2 SQIVND (reference sequence). The CDR3 has 15 amino acids. CDR3 sequence: CASSMTGGSADTQYF. The CDR3 nucleotides read TGTGCCAGTAGTATGACAGGGGGATCAGCAGATACGCAGTATTTT.

To note about this clone: Relative to the germline gene, one junction end is altered; a read error may explain this. Other nucleotide sequences from this sample produce the same CDR3. V usage is TRBV20-1 and J usage is TRBJ2-7; weak D call: TRBD2 (5 bases). The CDR3 sequence is 10 residues long. Germline V lookup: CDR1 DFQATT, CDR2 SNEGSKA (reference sequence). The CDR3 spells CSASTYEQYF. CDR3 DNA sequence: TGTAGTGCTAGCACCTACGAGCAGTACTTC.

The chain employs TRBV19 and TRBJ1-5; D remains unclear. V lost 5 bases, J lost 3 bases, and 11 bases lay in between. This CDR3 is built from 14 residues. Germline lookup yields CDR1 LNHDA and CDR2 SQIVND (reference sequence). The CDR3 DNA reads as TGTGCCAGTAGTGCCCCCCGACTCAATCAGCCCCAGCATTTT. Its protein product is CASSAPRLNQPQHF.

The chain joins TRBV4-3 to TRBJ2-5; weak D call: TRBD2 (5 bases). Trimming removed 1 base at V and 7 bases at J, with 16 bases between. The germline V gene has CDR1 LGHNA and CDR2 YSLEER. CDR3 length: 15 residues. The CDR3 sequence: CASSQAINPAGTQYF. The CDR3 coding sequence is TGCGCCAGCAGCCAAGCCATCAACCCGGCGGGGACCCAGTACTTC.

This clone was observed a few times. This may be a read error: a much more frequent sequence differs by one nucleotide. The chain couples TRBV2 to TRBJ2-1, with unresolved D. The V gene's germline CDR1 is SNHLY and CDR2 FYNNEI. The V end lost 1 base, the J end lost 0 bases, and 1 base lay between the germline ends. CDR3 length equals 13 residues. DNA of the CDR3: TGTGCCAGCAGTGAAGACTCCTACAATGAGCAGTTCTTC. Translating it yields CASSEDSYNEQFF.

This sequence joins TRBV4-1 and TRBJ2-2; 10 positions agree with TRBD1. The CDR3 is 17 residues long. With 3 bases clipped from V and 0 bases from J, the junction kept 4 bases outside the gene matches. In germline, CDR1 is MGHRA, CDR2 YSYEKL. CDR3 region: CASSQPGQGTNTGELFF. In DNA form, the CDR3 reads TGCGCCAGCAGCCAGCCGGGACAGGGGACGAACACCGGGGAGCTGTTTTTT.

The chain joins TRBV6-5 to TRBJ2-7; 8 nucleotides line up with TRBD1. CDR3 length: 13 residues. V lost 5 bases to trimming and J lost 6 bases; unmatched junction nucleotides: 6. In germline, CDR1 is MNHEY, CDR2 SVGAGI. The CDR3 region has the DNA TGTGCCAGCAGTAAGGGACAGGTCGGCGAGCAGTACTTC. Translation: CASSKGQVGEQYF.

With regard to this clone: A far larger clone is a single base away, which makes a read error likely. The chain carries TRBV29-1 and TRBJ2-2; TRBD2 agrees at 13 bases. V dropped 6 bases and J dropped 3; count of bases not matched to a gene: 7. Germline V gene lookup returns CDR1 SQVTM and CDR2 ANQGSEA. CDR3 length: 16 residues. The CDR3 DNA follows: TGCAGCGTCCCCAGGACTAGCGGGAGCTACACCGGGGAGCTGTTTTTT. Translated, it gives CSVPRTSGSYTGELFF.